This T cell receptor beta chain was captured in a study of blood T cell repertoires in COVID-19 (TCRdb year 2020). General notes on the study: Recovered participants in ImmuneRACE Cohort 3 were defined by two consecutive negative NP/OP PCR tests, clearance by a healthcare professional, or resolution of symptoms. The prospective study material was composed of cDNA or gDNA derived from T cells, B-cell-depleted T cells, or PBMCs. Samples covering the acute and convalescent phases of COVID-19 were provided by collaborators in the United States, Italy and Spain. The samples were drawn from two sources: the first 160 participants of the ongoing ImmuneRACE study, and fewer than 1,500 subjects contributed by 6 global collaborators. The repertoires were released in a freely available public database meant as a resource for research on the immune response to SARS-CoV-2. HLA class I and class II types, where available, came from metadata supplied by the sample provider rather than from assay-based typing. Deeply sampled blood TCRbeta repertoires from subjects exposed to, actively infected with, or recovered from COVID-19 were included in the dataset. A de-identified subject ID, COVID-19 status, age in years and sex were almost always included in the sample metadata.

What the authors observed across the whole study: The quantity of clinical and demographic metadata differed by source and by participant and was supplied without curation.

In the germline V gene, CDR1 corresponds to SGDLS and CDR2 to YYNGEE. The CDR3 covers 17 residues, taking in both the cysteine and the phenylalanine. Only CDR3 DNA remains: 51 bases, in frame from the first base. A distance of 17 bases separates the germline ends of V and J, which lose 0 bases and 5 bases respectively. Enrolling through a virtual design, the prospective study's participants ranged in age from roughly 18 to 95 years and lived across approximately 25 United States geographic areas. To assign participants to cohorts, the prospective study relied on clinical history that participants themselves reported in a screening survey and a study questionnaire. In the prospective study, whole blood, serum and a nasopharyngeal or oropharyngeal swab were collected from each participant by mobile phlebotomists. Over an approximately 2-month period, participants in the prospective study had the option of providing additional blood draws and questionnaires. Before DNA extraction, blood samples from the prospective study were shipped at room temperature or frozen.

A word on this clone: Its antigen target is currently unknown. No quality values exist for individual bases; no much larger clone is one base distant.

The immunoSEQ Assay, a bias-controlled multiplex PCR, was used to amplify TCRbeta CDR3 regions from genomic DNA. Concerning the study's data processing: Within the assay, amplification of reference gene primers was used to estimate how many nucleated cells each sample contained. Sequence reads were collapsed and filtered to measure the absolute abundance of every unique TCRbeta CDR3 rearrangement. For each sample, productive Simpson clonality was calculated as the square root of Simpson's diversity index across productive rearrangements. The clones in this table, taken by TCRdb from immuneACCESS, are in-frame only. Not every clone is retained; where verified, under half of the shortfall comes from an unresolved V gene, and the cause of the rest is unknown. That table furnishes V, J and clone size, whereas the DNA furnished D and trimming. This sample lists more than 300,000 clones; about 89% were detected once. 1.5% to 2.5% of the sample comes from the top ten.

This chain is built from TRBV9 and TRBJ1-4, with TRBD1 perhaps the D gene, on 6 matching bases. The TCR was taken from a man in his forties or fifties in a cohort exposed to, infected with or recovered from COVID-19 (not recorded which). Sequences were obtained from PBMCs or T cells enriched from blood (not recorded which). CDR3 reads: CASSVGVGAGENEKLFF. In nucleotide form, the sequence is TGTGCCAGCAGCGTAGGGGTCGGGGCAGGGGAGAATGAAAAACTGTTTTTT.